Sequencing of this T cell receptor (beta chain) was carried out in a study of cytomegalovirus exposure and HLA in healthy donors. Study outcomes and limitations: HLA alleles showed associations with roughly 17,000 TCR beta sequences in a later analysis, at a 0.05 false discovery rate. The authors later found most CMV-associated TCR beta chains appeared HLA-restricted.

The table lists this clone with a count of one. Its antigen is currently unknown. Those who donated were healthy bone marrow donors. PCR used 60 Vbeta primers and 13 Jbeta primers. Sequencing used immunoSEQ multiplex PCR; TCRdb keeps in-frame clones, though not all of them. In the table there are about 240,000 clones, more than 75% of which are singletons. The CDR3 covers 16 residues. Per germline, CDR1 SGHDT and CDR2 YYEEEE. The trim removed 4 bases at V and 9 bases at J, leaving 6 bases unmatched. The source material was PBMCs. The J gene is TRBJ2-2, the V gene TRBV5-6, with 16 positions matching TRBD2. The clonotype originates from a girl aged 2-9 years in good health and CMV-seronegative. CDR3 loop: CASSAGTSGRVRELFF. For the CDR3, the DNA is TGTGCCAGCAGCGCCGGGACTAGCGGGAGGGTTAGGGAGCTGTTTTTT.